These T cell receptor beta chains were read from a single sample in a study of T cell changes during pregnancy in multiple sclerosis. Sequenced by immunoSEQ multiplex PCR; TCRdb stores in-frame clones only, minus some. The data show about 29,000 clones, more than 90% seen once. Sequences were derived from CD8+ T cells from peripheral blood mononuclear cells, sampled before pregnancy. The receptors stem from a female donor with multiple sclerosis, enrolled in a pregnancy study. Each CDR3 is given with its conserved first and last residue. D genes are given only for firm matches. Rows give clone size only sometimes, using once, few, many, or a class for an expanded clone.

clone_size	v_call	d_call	j_call	cdr3_aa	cdr3_nt
.	TRBV2	.	TRBJ1-3	CASRPHESSSSGNTIYF	TGTGCCAGCAGACCCCATGAGAGTTCGAGCTCTGGAAACACCATATATTTT
.	TRBV25-1	.	TRBJ2-1	CASSRRDANEQFF	TGTGCCAGCAGTCGGCGGGATGCCAATGAGCAGTTCTTC
.	TRBV7-9	.	TRBJ2-7	CASSLVGGAAREAYEQYF	TGTGCCAGCAGCTTAGTTGGAGGGGCTGCGAGGGAGGCCTACGAGCAGTACTTC
once	TRBV14	.	TRBJ2-3	CASSPSRHSTDTQYF	TGTGCCAGCAGCCCATCGCGCCATAGCACAGATACGCAGTATTTT
.	TRBV4-1	TRBD1	TRBJ1-5	CASSPLQGDSNQPQHF	TGCGCCAGCAGCCCGCTCCAGGGGGATAGCAATCAGCCCCAGCATTTT
.	TRBV2	TRBD1	TRBJ2-3	CASRTGQGGYPPGYF	TGTGCCAGCAGAACGGGACAGGGCGGGTACCCCCCGGGGTATTTT
.	TRBV9	TRBD1	TRBJ2-2	CASSPQGANTGELFF	TGTGCCAGCAGCCCGCAGGGGGCAAACACCGGGGAGCTGTTTTTT
.	TRBV28	TRBD2	TRBJ2-7	CASSLTSGLAIYEQYF	TGTGCCAGCAGTTTAACATCGGGACTAGCAATCTACGAGCAGTACTTC
.	TRBV9	.	TRBJ2-1	CASSVSGARDEQFF	TGTGCCAGCAGCGTTAGCGGAGCGCGGGATGAGCAGTTCTTC
.	TRBV28	.	TRBJ2-3	CASRRKFIDSGYSTDTQYF	TGTGCCAGCAGAAGGAAGTTTATTGACAGCGGGTATAGCACAGATACGCAGTATTTT
once	TRBV5-1	TRBD1	TRBJ2-3	CASSSTGGSGTDTQYF	TGCGCCAGCAGCTCAACAGGGGGTTCGGGCACAGATACGCAGTATTTT
.	TRBV2	TRBD1	TRBJ1-2	CASKDRVYGYTF	TGTGCCAGCAAGGACAGGGTCTATGGCTACACCTTC
.	TRBV5-1	TRBD2	TRBJ2-2	CASSPTGRGLFF	TGCGCCAGCAGCCCCACGGGGAGGGGGCTGTTTTTT
.	TRBV5-4	.	TRBJ1-5	CASSFWGESNQPQHF	TGTGCCAGCAGCTTTTGGGGGGAGAGCAATCAGCCCCAGCATTTT
.	TRBV11-2	.	TRBJ1-1	CASSSERSEAFF	TGTGCCAGCAGCTCCGAGAGATCTGAAGCTTTCTTT
.	TRBV5-5	.	TRBJ2-7	CASSLMVAASYEQYF	TGTGCCAGCAGCTTGATGGTAGCGGCGTCCTACGAGCAGTACTTC
.	TRBV5-1	.	TRBJ1-6	CASSSVGDSPLHF	TGCGCCAGCAGCTCTGTTGGAGATTCACCCCTCCACTTT
.	TRBV7-9	.	TRBJ1-1	CASSALGQGEAFF	TGTGCCAGCAGCGCGCTGGGGCAGGGTGAAGCTTTCTTT
.	TRBV6-1	.	TRBJ2-1	CASSEAPHNEQFF	TGTGCCAGCAGTGAGGCACCCCACAATGAGCAGTTCTTC
few	TRBV9	.	TRBJ1-1	CASSVGGVRTEAFF	TGTGCCAGCAGCGTAGGGGGGGTAAGGACTGAAGCTTTCTTT
.	TRBV7-9	.	TRBJ2-1	CASSSIIYRAGSPYNEQFF	TGTGCCAGCAGCTCTATAATATACAGGGCAGGGAGCCCCTACAATGAGCAGTTCTTC
.	TRBV23-1	TRBD1	TRBJ1-2	CASSQFRRTGYNYGYTF	TGCGCCAGCAGTCAATTCCGTAGGACAGGGTATAACTATGGCTACACCTTC
.	TRBV19	TRBD1	TRBJ2-7	CASSGQGTDEQYF	TGTGCCAGTAGTGGACAGGGGACTGACGAGCAGTACTTC
.	TRBV7-9	TRBD2	TRBJ2-7	CASSTTSGSYEQYF	TGTGCCAGCAGCACGACTAGCGGATCCTACGAGCAGTACTTC
.	TRBV12-5	.	TRBJ1-1	CASGWRDGLPEAFF	TGTGCTAGTGGTTGGCGGGACGGCTTACCTGAAGCTTTCTTT
.	TRBV10-3	TRBD2	TRBJ2-1	CAITPTSGSDNEQFF	TGTGCCATCACACCGACTAGCGGGAGCGACAATGAGCAGTTCTTC
.	TRBV6-5	.	TRBJ1-2	CASSYSPEGLHYGYTF	TGTGCCAGCAGTTACTCGCCCGAGGGATTGCACTATGGCTACACCTTC
.	TRBV7-9	.	TRBJ1-5	CASSLGENQPQHF	TGTGCCAGCAGCTTAGGCGAAAATCAGCCCCAGCATTTT
.	TRBV19	.	TRBJ1-1	CASSPEPPLAEAFF	TGTGCCAGTAGTCCGGAGCCCCCACTTGCTGAAGCTTTCTTT
.	TRBV19	.	TRBJ2-3	CASNLLGAGTDTQYF	TGTGCCAGTAACCTTTTGGGGGCTGGCACAGATACGCAGTATTTT
.	TRBV11-2	TRBD2	TRBJ2-1	CASSLSLGWGGNEQFF	TGTGCCAGCAGCTTATCCCTGGGCTGGGGGGGCAATGAGCAGTTCTTC
.	TRBV5-6	TRBD2	TRBJ2-7	CASSRGVGSYEQYF	TGTGCCAGCAGCCGGGGGGTTGGGTCCTACGAGCAGTACTTC
once	TRBV6-1	TRBD1	TRBJ2-6	CASSEPRDRGLGGANVLTF	TGTGCCAGCAGTGAACCCCGGGACAGAGGTCTTGGGGGGGCCAACGTCCTGACTTTC
once	TRBV7-9	.	TRBJ1-1	CASSQTGNTEAFF	TGTGCCAGCAGCCAGACAGGGAACACTGAAGCTTTCTTT
.	TRBV5-4	.	TRBJ2-5	CASSLQGGAGTQYF	TGTGCCAGCAGCCTACAGGGTGGTGCGGGGACCCAGTACTTC
.	TRBV7-9	.	TRBJ1-2	CASSGGGRIYGYTF	TGTGCCAGCAGCGGAGGAGGCAGGATCTATGGCTACACCTTC